The source of this T cell receptor beta chain is a study of T cell responses to AZD1222 COVID-19 vaccine. On this clone itself: Its matching antigen is unknown.

The CDR3 is 16 residues long. Germline lookup yields CDR1 SGHVS and CDR2 FQNEAQ. The germline V and J ends were trimmed by 5 bases and 8 bases, with 24 bases remaining between them. The study, taken as a whole, reports: Donors were mostly white British, more females; clonal diversity possibly underestimated. Baseline seropositivity occurred in only a handful of AZD1222 recipients.

TCRdb's table, derived via immunoSEQ multiplex PCR, lists solely in-frame clones and lacks some. The data show under 95,000 clones, around 86% seen once. The specimen was peripheral blood, collected on day 0 of AZD1222 vaccination. The rearrangement uses TRBV7-8 and TRBJ1-1; a weak D match, TRBD1 (5 bases). The receptor's source is an adult in good health. The CDR3 DNA reads as TGTGCCAGCAGCCGAGTTACAGGCATGGGGAGCTCGGAAGCTTTCTTT. Translated, it gives CASSRVTGMGSSEAFF.